This T cell receptor (beta chain) is drawn from a study of cytomegalovirus exposure and HLA in healthy donors. Study-level points and caveats: Specific recognition of CMV antigens was confirmed in vitro for a few chains (all CMV-associated).

As to this clone: Its antigen is currently unknown.

The PCR employed 60 Vbeta primers together with 13 Jbeta primers. Profiled with immunoSEQ multiplex PCR; TCRdb holds only in-frame clones, not every one. This sample yields 85,000 to 95,000 clones, of which 63% are seen a single time; approximately 6% belongs to the top ten. The germline V gene encodes CDR1 SGHTA and CDR2 FQGNSA. The CDR3 totals 15 residues. V dropped 8 bases and J dropped 5; count of bases not matched to a gene: 12. The sequence was collected from a woman aged 30 to 39 in good health and CMV-seronegative. The sequencing sample was made of PBMCs. The gene calls are TRBV7-2 and TRBJ2-3, with 8 bases identical to TRBD2. In DNA, the CDR3 is TGTGCCAGCGGTTCAGACGGGAGGGGTGGAGATACGCAGTATTTT. This encodes CASGSDGRGGDTQYF.